Presented here are 21 T cell receptor beta chains from one specimen sequenced in a study of identical twins. TCRdb itself ran the 5' RACE reads through MiXCR, one entry per CDR3 protein. Of some 500,000 distinct CDR3 sequences in the sample, 22% were seen once. The sample was also linked to a second study, of T cells expressing NK-cell markers.

Sequencing was performed on CD4+ T cells sorted from blood. Receptor source: a woman aged 18-29 years in good health.

This clonotype was picked up a small number of times. This sequence joins TRBV7-6 and TRBJ2-6; D ambiguous. V was shortened by 1 base and J by 0 bases, with 7 bases between the two germline ends. Germline values: CDR1 SGHVS, CDR2 FNYEAQ. This CDR3 is 16 amino acids long. The CDR3 coding sequence is TGTGCCAGCAGCTTAGTTTGGGGCTCTGGGGCCAACGTCCTGACTTTC. Amino acids: CASSLVWGSGANVLTF.

This clonotype was seen more than once but under ten times. V gene TRBV12-3 or TRBV12-4 combines with J gene TRBJ2-1, with 9 bases aligning to TRBD2. With V trimmed by 5 bases and J by 9 bases, 14 bases remained unmatched. This CDR3 region has 16 residues. CDR3 sequence: CASSPNWRGGHGEQFF. The DNA of the CDR3 is TGTGCCAGCAGTCCCAACTGGCGGGGGGGCCACGGTGAGCAGTTCTTC.

V usage is TRBV6-2 or TRBV6-3 and J usage is TRBJ2-7, with 8 bases that match TRBD2. V shed 7 bases, J shed 4 bases, and the junction held 9 bases outside the gene matches. This CDR3 comprises 14 residues. Germline loops: CDR1 MNHEY, CDR2 SVGEGT. For the CDR3, the DNA is TGTGCCAGCATCCAGCCGGGAGGGCAGTACGAGCAGTACTTC. Its protein product is CASIQPGGQYEQYF.

This chain joins TRBV20-1 and TRBJ2-5; a weak D match, TRBD1 (5 bases). CDR3 length: 15 residues. V shed 6 bases and J shed 9 bases, with 26 bases lying between them. The V gene's germline CDR1 is DFQATT and CDR2 SNEGSKA (reference sequence). In nucleotides, the CDR3 is TGCAGTGCAACTCCCCCTCAGGGATTACGTATGGCCCAGTACTTC. As protein: CSATPPQGLRMAQYF.

The sample holds a few counts of this clonotype. This CDR3 is CASSPTSGRVNEQFF. The CDR3 DNA reads as TGTGCCAGCAGCCCGACTAGCGGGAGGGTTAATGAGCAGTTCTTC. The V and J genes are TRBV7-8 and TRBJ2-1, with TRBD2 matching 14 bases. This CDR3 has 15 residues. With 5 bases clipped from V and 7 bases from J, the junction kept 4 bases outside the gene matches. From germline, CDR1 is SGHVS and CDR2 FQNEAQ.

The chain has TRBV7-2 and TRBJ2-7; the D gene is possibly TRBD2 (5 bases). Trimming left V 2 bases short and J 5 bases short, with 13 bases between. This CDR3 contains 14 residues. Per the germline V gene, CDR1 is SGHTA and CDR2 is FQGNSA. The CDR3 is CASSLYEASNEQYF. DNA of the CDR3: TGTGCCAGCAGCTTATATGAGGCTAGCAACGAGCAGTACTTC.

The chain has TRBV5-6 and TRBJ1-1; 7 nucleotides align to TRBD1. Per germline, CDR1 SGHDT and CDR2 YYEEEE. V was clipped by 0 bases and J by 0 bases; unmatched bases: 5. This CDR3 comprises 16 residues. In DNA form, the CDR3 reads TGTGCCAGCAGCTTGGACAGGGGTACCATGAACACTGAAGCTTTCTTT. Protein: CASSLDRGTMNTEAFF.

Many counts were recorded for this clonotype. V gene TRBV6-5 combines with J gene TRBJ2-2; D unresolved. CDR1 is MNHEY, CDR2 SVGAGI, per germline. V was clipped by 3 bases and J by 6 bases, with 11 bases between them. This CDR3 is built from 14 residues. Here the CDR3 DNA reads TGTGCCAGCAGTTATCGCCCCGCGCCCGGGGAGCTGTTTTTT. Residues: CASSYRPAPGELFF.

At least ten counts were recorded for this clonotype. V is TRBV10-3 and J is TRBJ2-7; TRBD1 aligns across 7 bases. The CDR3 is made up of 12 amino acids. Trimming took 4 bases from V and 3 from J; bases not matched to a gene: 0. CDR1 is ENHRY and CDR2 is SYGVKD in the germline V gene. The CDR3 here is CAISGDSYEQYF. As DNA, the CDR3 is TGTGCCATCAGTGGGGACAGCTACGAGCAGTACTTC.

V is TRBV20-1 and J is TRBJ1-5; maybe TRBD1 (5 bases). Germline V gene data show CDR1 as DFQATT and CDR2 as SNEGSKA (reference sequence). The CDR3 consists of 12 residues. V was pared by 2 bases and J by 11 bases, with 13 bases between. CDR3 DNA: TGCAGTGCTAGAAATCTGGGGGAGGCCCAGCATTTT. Translating it yields CSARNLGEAQHF.

The chain links TRBV20-1 to TRBJ1-5, with TRBD1 identical over 7 bases. Losses at the gene ends were 2 bases for V and 5 bases for J; bases not matched to a gene: 12. The CDR3 spans 16 residues. Germline V gene sequence: CDR1 DFQATT, CDR2 SNEGSKA (reference sequence). CDR3 sequence (DNA): TGCAGTGCTAGATCTTCCCGGGACAGCCCCCATCAGCCCCAGCATTTT. Translating it yields CSARSSRDSPHQPQHF.

This clonotype was detected only a few times. The V call is TRBV9, the J call TRBJ1-6; D not resolved. CDR1 SGDLS and CDR2 YYNGEE come from the germline V gene. Trimming stripped 0 bases from V and 10 bases from J, with 8 bases between. The length of the CDR3 is 13 residues. CDR3 sequence reads: CASSVESVSPLHF. The DNA of the CDR3 is TGTGCCAGCAGCGTAGAATCGGTCTCACCCCTCCACTTT.

There are a few counts of this clonotype. This chain uses TRBV16 with TRBJ2-3, with 7 bases fitting TRBD2. The CDR3 runs to 15 residues. The trim removed 0 bases at V and 0 bases at J, leaving 0 bases unmatched. Germline-derived CDR1 and CDR2 are KGHSY and FQNENV. The CDR3 loop reads CASSQSGGSTDTQYF. CDR3 coding DNA: TGTGCCAGCAGCCAATCGGGAGGGAGCACAGATACGCAGTATTTT.

This clonotype turned up a few times. This sequence joins TRBV6-2 or TRBV6-3 and TRBJ1-1, with a possible D match to TRBD1 (5 bases). CDR1 MNHEY and CDR2 SVGEGT come from the germline V gene. The CDR3 has 14 amino acids. Trimming pared 7 bases from V and 1 base from J, leaving 13 bases between. CDR3 protein: CASKGTIANTEAFF. CDR3 DNA sequence: TGTGCCAGCAAGGGGACGATTGCGAACACTGAAGCTTTCTTT.

This clonotype appeared a few times. This rearrangement joins TRBV20-1 to TRBJ2-1; TRBD2 might be the D (6 bases). From germline, CDR1 is DFQATT and CDR2 SNEGSKA (reference sequence). V was shortened by 1 base and J by 3 bases, with 7 bases between the two germline ends. The CDR3 loop spans 13 amino acids. CDR3 bases: TGCAGTGCTAGAGTAGCGGTCTACAATGAGCAGTTCTTC. Its translation is CSARVAVYNEQFF.

This clonotype has a handful of counts. The rearrangement uses TRBV5-5 and TRBJ2-3, with TRBD2 as a possible D gene (7 bases). Trimming shortened V by 0 bases and J by 5 bases, and 13 bases separated the two germline ends. This CDR3 region has 15 residues. CDR1 and CDR2 (germline): SGHKS, YYEKEE (reference sequence). CDR3 loop: CASSLAGGRQDTQYF. The CDR3 region has the DNA TGTGCCAGCAGCTTGGCCGGGGGGCGGCAAGATACGCAGTATTTT.

The chain couples TRBV18 to TRBJ2-3; perhaps TRBD1 as D (6 bases). The V and J ends lost 0 bases and 6 bases respectively, with 10 bases between them. The V gene's germline CDR1 is KGHSH and CDR2 LQKENI. CDR3 length equals 14 residues. In nucleotides, the CDR3 is TGTGCCAGCTCACCACCGTTCAGGGGTGATACGCAGTATTTT. Encoded protein: CASSPPFRGDTQYF.

This clonotype was seen more than once but under ten times. This chain joins TRBV20-1 and TRBJ1-5; D is unclear. This CDR3 spans 12 amino acids. The germline V gene has CDR1 DFQATT and CDR2 SNEGSKA (reference sequence). Between the trimmed V and J ends, which lost 6 bases and 4 bases, there was a span of 10 bases. The CDR3 coding sequence is TGCAGTGCCCAAGCACGGAATCAGCCCCAGCATTTT. Encoded protein: CSAQARNQPQHF.

The rearrangement uses TRBV9 and TRBJ2-5; D possibly matches TRBD1 or TRBD2 (5 bases each). Germline V lookup: CDR1 SGDLS, CDR2 YYNGEE. This CDR3 is 16 amino acids long. V was clipped by 0 bases and J by 1 base, with 13 bases between them. The CDR3 nucleotides are TGTGCCAGCAGCGTAGGAGGGACGGGCTTCCAAGAGACCCAGTACTTC. Its protein is CASSVGGTGFQETQYF. Complete variable domain (other parts from reference TRBV9 and TRBJ2-5): DSGVTQTPKHLITATGQRVTLRCSPRSGDLSVYWYQQSLDQGLQFLIQYYNGEERAKGNILERFSAQQFPDLHSELNLSSLELGDSALYFCASSVGGTGFQETQYFGPGTRLLVL.

This chain connects TRBV25-1 to TRBJ1-2, with D unresolved. This CDR3 region has 11 residues. Germline values: CDR1 MGHDK, CDR2 SYGVNS. V shed 3 bases and J shed 10 bases, with 9 bases lying between them. The CDR3 DNA reads as TGTGCCAGCAGTGATACCCTGGACTACACCTTC. Its translation: CASSDTLDYTF.

The DNA of the CDR3 is TGCAGCGGGACGGCGGCGAACACCGGGGAGCTGTTTTTT. The encoded protein is CSGTAANTGELFF. V gene TRBV29-1 combines with J gene TRBJ2-2, with unresolved D. Germline V CDR1 and CDR2: SQVTM, ANQGSEA. The CDR3 contains 13 residues. Trimming removed 7 bases from V and 0 bases from J, with 9 bases in between.